The present entry profiles one T cell receptor beta chain with its context. Its antigen is not identified. CDR1 SGHRS and CDR2 YFSETQ come from the germline V gene. Unmatched junction bases numbered 6, after V lost 3 bases and J lost 3 bases. CDR3 size: 15 residues. This sample is part of a study of T cell responses to AZD1222 COVID-19 vaccine. Profiling relied on immunoSEQ multiplex PCR, and the TCRdb table lists in-frame clones only, not all of them. The repertoire holds about 130,000 clones, with about 93% as singletons. Regarding the study as a whole: Unmutated variant regions reportedly attract nearly half of all spike-specific TCRs. Baseline antibody screening turned up just 6 or 7 seropositive AZD1222 recipients. Spike-specific TCR breadth and depth went up after people got two AZD1222 doses. Repertoires in all cases were sampled only once the peak T cell response had passed.

The chain employs TRBV5-1 and TRBJ2-5; TRBD1 matches at 9 bases. The source is an adult in good health. The sequencing here drew on peripheral blood, taken on day 0 of AZD1222 vaccination. As DNA, the CDR3 is TGCGCCAGCAGCTCAGGGACAGGGTCCGAAGAGACCCAGTACTTC. Its translation is CASSSGTGSEETQYF.